This TCR beta chain was sequenced for a study of response to subunit inactivated influenza vaccine. Trimming pared 2 bases from V and 6 bases from J, leaving 13 bases between. CDR1 and CDR2 from the germline V gene are KGHSY and FQNENV. The CDR3 extends over 14 amino acids. Only a few counts were recorded for this clonotype. Antigen: not known. Study-wide points: The authors put forward the suggestion that each seasonal influenza vaccination may bring in only a limited number of new T cells.

A single record per CDR3 protein comes from TCRdb applying MiXCR to the RT-PCR reads. The sample consists of about 300,000 distinct CDR3 sequences, roughly a fifth of them appearing once. The rearrangement uses TRBV16 and TRBJ1-2; no firm D call. Sequencing was performed on PBMCs from blood, taken approximately 22 months after vaccination. The clonotype was recovered from a man aged 50-75 years who received an inactivated influenza vaccine. CDR3 coding DNA: TGTGCCAGCAGCCAAGCTGGTCGGACGCATGGCTACACCTTC. Residues: CASSQAGRTHGYTF.